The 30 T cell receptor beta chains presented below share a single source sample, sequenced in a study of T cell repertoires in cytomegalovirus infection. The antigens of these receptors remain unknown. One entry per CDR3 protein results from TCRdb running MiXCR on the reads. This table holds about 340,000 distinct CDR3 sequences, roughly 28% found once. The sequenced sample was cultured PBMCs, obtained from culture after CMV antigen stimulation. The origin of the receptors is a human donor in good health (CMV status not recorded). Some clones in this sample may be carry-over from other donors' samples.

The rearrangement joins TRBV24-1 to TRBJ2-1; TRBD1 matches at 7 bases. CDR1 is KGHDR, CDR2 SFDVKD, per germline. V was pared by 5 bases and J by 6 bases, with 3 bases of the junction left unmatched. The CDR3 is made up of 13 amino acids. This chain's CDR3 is CATSVAGGNEQFF. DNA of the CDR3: TGTGCCACCAGTGTTGCAGGGGGCAATGAGCAGTTCTTC.

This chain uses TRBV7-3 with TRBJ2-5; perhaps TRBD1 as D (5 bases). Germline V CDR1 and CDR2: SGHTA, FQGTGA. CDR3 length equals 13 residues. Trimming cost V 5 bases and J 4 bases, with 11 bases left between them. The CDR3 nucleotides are TGTGCCAGCAGCCACCAGGGCGGAGAGACCCAGTACTTC. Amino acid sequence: CASSHQGGETQYF. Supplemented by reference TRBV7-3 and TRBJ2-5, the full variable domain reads GAGVSQTPSNKVTEKGKYVELRCDPISGHTALYWYRQSLGQGPEFLIYFQGTGAADDSGLPNDRFFAVRPEGSVSTLKIQRTERGDSAVYLCASSHQGGETQYFGPGTRLLVL.

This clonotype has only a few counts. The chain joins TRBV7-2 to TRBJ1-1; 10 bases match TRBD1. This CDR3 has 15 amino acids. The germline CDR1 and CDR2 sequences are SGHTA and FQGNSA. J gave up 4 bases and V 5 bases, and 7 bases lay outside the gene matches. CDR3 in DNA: TGTGCCAGCAGCCGTATTTGGACAGGGGGCACTGAAGCTTTCTTT. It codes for CASSRIWTGGTEAFF.

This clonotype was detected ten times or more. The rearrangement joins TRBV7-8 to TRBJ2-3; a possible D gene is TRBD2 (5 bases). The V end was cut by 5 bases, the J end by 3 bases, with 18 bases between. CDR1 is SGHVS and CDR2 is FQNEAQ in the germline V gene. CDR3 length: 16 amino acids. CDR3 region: CASSPGNLAGTDTQYF. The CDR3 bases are TGTGCCAGCAGCCCAGGAAACCTAGCCGGTACAGATACGCAGTATTTT.

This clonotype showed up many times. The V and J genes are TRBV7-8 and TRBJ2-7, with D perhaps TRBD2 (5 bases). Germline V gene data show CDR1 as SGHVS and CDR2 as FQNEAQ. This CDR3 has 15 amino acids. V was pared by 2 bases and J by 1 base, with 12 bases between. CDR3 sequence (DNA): TGTGCCAGCAGCTTATTCCCTAGCCGATCCTACGAGCAGTACTTC. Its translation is CASSLFPSRSYEQYF.

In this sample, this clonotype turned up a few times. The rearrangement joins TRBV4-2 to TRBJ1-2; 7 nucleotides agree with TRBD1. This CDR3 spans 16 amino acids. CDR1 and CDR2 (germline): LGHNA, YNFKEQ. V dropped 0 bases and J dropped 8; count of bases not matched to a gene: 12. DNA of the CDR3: TGTGCCAGCAGCCAAGAAGGGGATCGCAGGGGGAGAGGCTACACCTTC. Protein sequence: CASSQEGDRRGRGYTF.

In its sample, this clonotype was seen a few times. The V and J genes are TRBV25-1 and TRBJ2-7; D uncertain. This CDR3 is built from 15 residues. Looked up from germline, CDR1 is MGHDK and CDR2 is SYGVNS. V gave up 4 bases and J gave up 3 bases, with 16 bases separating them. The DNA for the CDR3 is TGTGCCAGCAGTGCTTCTGACTCCCTGGACTACGAGCAGTACTTC. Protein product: CASSASDSLDYEQYF.

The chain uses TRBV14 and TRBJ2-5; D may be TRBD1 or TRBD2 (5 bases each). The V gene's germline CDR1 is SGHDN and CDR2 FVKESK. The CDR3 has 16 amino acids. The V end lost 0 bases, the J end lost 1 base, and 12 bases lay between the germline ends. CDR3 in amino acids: CASSQDRWGPQETQYF. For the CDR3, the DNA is TGTGCCAGCAGCCAAGATCGATGGGGACCCCAAGAGACCCAGTACTTC.

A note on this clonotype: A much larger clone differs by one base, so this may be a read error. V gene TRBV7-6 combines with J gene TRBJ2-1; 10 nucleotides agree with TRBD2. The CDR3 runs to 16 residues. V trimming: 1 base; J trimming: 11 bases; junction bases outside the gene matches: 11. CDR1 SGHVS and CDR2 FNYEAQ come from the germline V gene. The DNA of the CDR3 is TGTGCCAGCAGCTTAGAGTCTAGCGGGAGCAGAAATAAGCAGTTCTTC. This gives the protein CASSLESSGSRNKQFF. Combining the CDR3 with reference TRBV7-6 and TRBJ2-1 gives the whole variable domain GAGVSQSPRYKVTKRGQDVALRCDPISGHVSLYWYRQALGQGPEFLTYFNYEAQQDKSGLPNDRFSAERPEGSISTLTIQRTEQRDSAMYRCASSLESSGSRNKQFFGPGTRLTVL.

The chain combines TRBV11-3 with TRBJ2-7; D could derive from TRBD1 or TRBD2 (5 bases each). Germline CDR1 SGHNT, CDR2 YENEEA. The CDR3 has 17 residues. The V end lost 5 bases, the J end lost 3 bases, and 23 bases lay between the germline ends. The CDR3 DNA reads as TGTGCCAGCAGCGGGGCCCCCTCTTTTGGGGGAGTCTACGAGCAGTACTTC. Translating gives CASSGAPSFGGVYEQYF.

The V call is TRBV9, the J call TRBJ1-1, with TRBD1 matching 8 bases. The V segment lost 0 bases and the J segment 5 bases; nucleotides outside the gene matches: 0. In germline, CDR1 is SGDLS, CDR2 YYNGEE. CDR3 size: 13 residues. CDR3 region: CASSVGQGTEAFF. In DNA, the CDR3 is TGTGCCAGCAGCGTAGGACAGGGGACTGAAGCTTTCTTT.

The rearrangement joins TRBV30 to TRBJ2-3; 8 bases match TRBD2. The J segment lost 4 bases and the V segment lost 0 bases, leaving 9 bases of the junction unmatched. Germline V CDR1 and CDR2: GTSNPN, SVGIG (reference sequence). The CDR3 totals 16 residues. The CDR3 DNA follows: TGTGCCTGGAGTGTACTTGCGGGAGGCCCCCCAGATACGCAGTATTTT. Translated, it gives CAWSVLAGGPPDTQYF.

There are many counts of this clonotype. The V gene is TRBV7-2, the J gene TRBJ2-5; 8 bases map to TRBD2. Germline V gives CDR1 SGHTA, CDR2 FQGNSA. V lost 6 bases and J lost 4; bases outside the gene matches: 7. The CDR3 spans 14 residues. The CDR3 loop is CASRDGLAPETQYF. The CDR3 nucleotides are TGTGCCAGCAGGGACGGACTAGCCCCAGAGACCCAGTACTTC.

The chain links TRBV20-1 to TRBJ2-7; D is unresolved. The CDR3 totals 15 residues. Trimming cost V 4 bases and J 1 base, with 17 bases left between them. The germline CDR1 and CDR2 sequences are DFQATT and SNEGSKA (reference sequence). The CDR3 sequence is CSAIRPFAKSYEQYF. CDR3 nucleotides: TGCAGTGCTATTCGGCCATTCGCAAAGTCCTACGAGCAGTACTTC.

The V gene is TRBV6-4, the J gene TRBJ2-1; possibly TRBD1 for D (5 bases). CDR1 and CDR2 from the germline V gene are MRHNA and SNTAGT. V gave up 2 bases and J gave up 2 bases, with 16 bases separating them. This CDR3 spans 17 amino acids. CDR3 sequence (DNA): TGTGCCAGCAGTGACGGCAGGGTGTCCCCCCCCTACAATGAGCAGTTCTTC. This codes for CASSDGRVSPPYNEQFF.

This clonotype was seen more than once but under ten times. The CDR3 loop is CASSLAQGTNEQFF. CDR3 nucleotides: TGTGCCAGCAGCTTAGCTCAGGGTACCAATGAGCAGTTCTTC. The chain uses TRBV7-8 and TRBJ2-1, with D possibly being TRBD1 (5 bases). From germline, CDR1 is SGHVS and CDR2 FQNEAQ. Between the trimmed V and J ends, which lost 0 bases and 6 bases, there was a span of 9 bases. The CDR3 covers 14 residues.

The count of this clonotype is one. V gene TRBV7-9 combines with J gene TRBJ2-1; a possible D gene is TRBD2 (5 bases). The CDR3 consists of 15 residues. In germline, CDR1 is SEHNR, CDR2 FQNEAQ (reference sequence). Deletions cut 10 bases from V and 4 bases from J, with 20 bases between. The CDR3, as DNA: TGTGCCACTGACCAGGAGGTAGCGCTGTACAATGAGCAGTTCTTC. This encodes CATDQEVALYNEQFF.

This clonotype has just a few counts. CDR3 sequence (DNA): TGTGCCAGTAGTATACGGAGGCGGGGGGGCGTCTACGAGCAGTACTTC. It is translated as CASSIRRRGGVYEQYF. The chain joins TRBV19 to TRBJ2-7; 9 positions agree with TRBD2. With 2 bases clipped from V and 3 bases from J, the junction kept 8 bases outside the gene matches. CDR1 is LNHDA, CDR2 SQIVND, per germline (reference sequence). CDR3 length: 16 amino acids.

CDR3 DNA sequence: TGTGCCAGCAGCCTTCAGAGTTACACCGGGGAGCTGTTTTTT. This encodes CASSLQSYTGELFF. V usage is TRBV3-1 and J usage is TRBJ2-2; D is unclear. CDR1 and CDR2 from the germline V gene are LGHDT and YNNKEL (reference sequence). With 4 bases removed from V and 3 bases from J, the gap between germline ends came to 9 bases. The CDR3 has 14 amino acids.

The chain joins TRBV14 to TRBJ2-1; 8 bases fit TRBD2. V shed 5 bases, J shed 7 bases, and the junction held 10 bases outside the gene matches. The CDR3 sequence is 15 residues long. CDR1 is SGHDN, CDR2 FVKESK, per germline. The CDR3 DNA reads TGTGCCAGCAGCGATTGGACTAGCTCCCGAAATGAGCAGTTCTTC. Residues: CASSDWTSSRNEQFF. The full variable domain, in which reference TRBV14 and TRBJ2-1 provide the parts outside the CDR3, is EAGVTQFPSHSVIEKGQTVTLRCDPISGHDNLYWYRRVMGKEIKFLLHFVKESKQDESGMPNNRFLAERTGGTYSTLKVQPAELEDSGVYFCASSDWTSSRNEQFFGPGTRLTVL.

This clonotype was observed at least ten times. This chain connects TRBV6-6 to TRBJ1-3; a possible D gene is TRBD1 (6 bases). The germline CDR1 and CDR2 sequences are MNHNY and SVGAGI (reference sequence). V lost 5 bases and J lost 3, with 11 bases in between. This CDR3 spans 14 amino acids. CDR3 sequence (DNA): TGTGCCAGCAGTATTGACAGGAGTGGAAACACCATATATTTT. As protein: CASSIDRSGNTIYF.

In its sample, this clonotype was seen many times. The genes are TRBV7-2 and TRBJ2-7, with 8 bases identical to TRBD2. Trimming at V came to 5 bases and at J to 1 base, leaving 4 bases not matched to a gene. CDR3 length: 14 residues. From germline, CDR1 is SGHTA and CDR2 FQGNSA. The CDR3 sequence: CASSQTSESYEQYF. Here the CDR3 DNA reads TGTGCCAGCAGCCAGACTAGCGAGTCCTACGAGCAGTACTTC. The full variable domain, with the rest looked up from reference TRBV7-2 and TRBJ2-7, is GAGVSQSPSNKVTEKGKDVELRCDPISGHTALYWYRQSLGQGLEFLIYFQGNSAPDKSGLPSDRFSAERTGGSVSTLTIQRTQQEDSAVYLCASSQTSESYEQYFGPGTRLTVT.

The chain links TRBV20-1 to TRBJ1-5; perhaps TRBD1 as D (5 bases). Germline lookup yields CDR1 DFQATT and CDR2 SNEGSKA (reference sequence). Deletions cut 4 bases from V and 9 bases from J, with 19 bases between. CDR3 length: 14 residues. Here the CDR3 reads CSATLAGSGRPQHF. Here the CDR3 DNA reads TGCAGTGCTACACTGGCAGGGTCCGGGAGGCCCCAGCATTTT.

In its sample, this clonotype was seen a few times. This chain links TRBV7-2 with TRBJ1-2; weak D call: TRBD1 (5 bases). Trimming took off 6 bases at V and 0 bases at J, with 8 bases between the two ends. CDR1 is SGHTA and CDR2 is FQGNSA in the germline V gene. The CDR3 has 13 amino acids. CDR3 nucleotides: TGTGCCAGCAGAGGGGTTGCTAACTATGGCTACACCTTC. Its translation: CASRGVANYGYTF.

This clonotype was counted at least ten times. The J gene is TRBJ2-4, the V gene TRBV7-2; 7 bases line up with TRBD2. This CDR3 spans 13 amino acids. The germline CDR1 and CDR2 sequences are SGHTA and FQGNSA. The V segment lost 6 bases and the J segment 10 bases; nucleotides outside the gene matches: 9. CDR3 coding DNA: TGTGCCAGCAGTCGGGGTGGGGGGGTAATTCAGTACTTC. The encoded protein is CASSRGGGVIQYF. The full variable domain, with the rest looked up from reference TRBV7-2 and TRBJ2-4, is GAGVSQSPSNKVTEKGKDVELRCDPISGHTALYWYRQSLGQGLEFLIYFQGNSAPDKSGLPSDRFSAERTGGSVSTLTIQRTQQEDSAVYLCASSRGGGVIQYFGAGTRLSVL.

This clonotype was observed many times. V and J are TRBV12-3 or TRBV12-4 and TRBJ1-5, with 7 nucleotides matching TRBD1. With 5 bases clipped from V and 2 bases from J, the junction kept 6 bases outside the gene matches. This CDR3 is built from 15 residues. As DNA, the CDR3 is TGTGCCAGCAGTCCCAGGGGGATCGGCAATCAGCCCCAGCATTTT. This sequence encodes CASSPRGIGNQPQHF.

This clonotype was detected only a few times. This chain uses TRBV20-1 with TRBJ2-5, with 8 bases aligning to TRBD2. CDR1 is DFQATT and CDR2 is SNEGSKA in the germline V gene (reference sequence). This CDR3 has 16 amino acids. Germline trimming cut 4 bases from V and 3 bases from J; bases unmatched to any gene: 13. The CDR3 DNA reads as TGCAGTGCTACCTCCGTCGCTCGGGGGGGAGAAGAGACCCAGTACTTC. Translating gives CSATSVARGGEETQYF.

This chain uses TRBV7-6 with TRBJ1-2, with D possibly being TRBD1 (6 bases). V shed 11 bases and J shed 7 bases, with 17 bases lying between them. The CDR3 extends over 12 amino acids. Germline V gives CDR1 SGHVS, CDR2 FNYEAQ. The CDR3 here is CAGRYLQGGYTF. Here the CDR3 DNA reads TGTGCCGGGAGGTATCTACAGGGTGGCTACACCTTC.

CDR3 sequence: CASSLWISSTDTQYF. CDR3 nucleotide sequence: TGTGCCAGCAGCTTATGGATTAGCAGCACAGATACGCAGTATTTT. This chain connects TRBV7-2 to TRBJ2-3; D gene ambiguous. The CDR3 length is 15 residues. Trimming shortened V by 2 bases and J by 0 bases, and 9 bases separated the two germline ends. In germline, CDR1 is SGHTA, CDR2 FQGNSA.

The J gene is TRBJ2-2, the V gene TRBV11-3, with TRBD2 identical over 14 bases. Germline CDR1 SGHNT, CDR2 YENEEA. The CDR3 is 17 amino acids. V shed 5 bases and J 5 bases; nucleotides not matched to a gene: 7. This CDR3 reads CASSLGLAGVETGELFF. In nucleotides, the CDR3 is TGTGCCAGCAGCCTGGGACTAGCGGGAGTCGAAACCGGGGAGCTGTTTTTT. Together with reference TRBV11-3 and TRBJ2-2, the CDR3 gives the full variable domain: EAGVVQSPRYKIIEKKQPVAFWCNPISGHNTLYWYLQNLGQGPELLIRYENEEAVDDSQLPKDRFSAERLKGVDSTLKIQPAELGDSAVYLCASSLGLAGVETGELFFGEGSRLTVL.